This passage covers 16 T cell receptor beta chains from one sample sequenced in a study of blood T cell repertoires in COVID-19. Using immunoSEQ multiplex PCR, the repertoire was profiled, and TCRdb retains in-frame clones only, with some absent. The table lists about 74,000 clones, 70% to 80% of them singletons. Sequenced: peripheral blood. Source of these receptors: a human donor in a cohort sampled during active COVID-19.

In DNA, the CDR3 is TGTGCCAGCGACAGGATTGAGGGACCCGGGGAGCTGTTTTTT. This gives the protein CASDRIEGPGELFF. This sequence joins TRBV6-5 and TRBJ2-2; possible D gene TRBD1, 6 bases. The germline V gene has CDR1 MNHEY and CDR2 SVGAGI. With 8 bases removed from V and 6 bases from J, the gap between germline ends came to 16 bases. The CDR3 loop spans 14 amino acids.

A few counts support this clone. This chain connects TRBV4-1 to TRBJ2-7, with D possibly TRBD2 on 5 matching bases. The length of the CDR3 is 18 residues. Germline V lookup: CDR1 MGHRA, CDR2 YSYEKL. The ends were cut back, 1 base at V and 0 bases at J, with 19 bases in the middle. The CDR3 DNA is TGCGCCAGCAGCCAAGCCGGTTCCCGGGGTATGAGCTCCTACGAGCAGTACTTC. Amino acid sequence: CASSQAGSRGMSSYEQYF.

This clone was seen only once. The chain joins TRBV28 to TRBJ2-7, with D possibly being TRBD2 (7 bases). The CDR3 has 15 amino acids. Trimming left V 3 bases short and J 0 bases short, with 12 bases between. Per germline, CDR1 MDHEN and CDR2 SYDVKM. This CDR3 is CASSFAGADSYEQYF. DNA for the CDR3: TGTGCCAGCAGTTTTGCGGGGGCCGACTCCTACGAGCAGTACTTC.

V and J are TRBV9 and TRBJ1-1; no clear D. The CDR3 consists of 14 residues. Germline CDR1 and CDR2: SGDLS and YYNGEE. Trimming took off 0 bases at V and 3 bases at J, with 9 bases between the two ends. The CDR3 coding sequence is TGTGCCAGCAGCGTAGGAAGCAGGCACACTGAAGCTTTCTTT. Amino acid sequence: CASSVGSRHTEAFF.

The gene calls are TRBV5-1 and TRBJ2-7; 9 bases match TRBD2. With 4 bases clipped from V and 4 bases from J, the junction kept 9 bases outside the gene matches. The CDR3 has 15 amino acids. CDR1 and CDR2 (germline): SGHRS, YFSETQ. The CDR3 region is CASSQRLADTYEQYF. The CDR3 nucleotides are TGCGCCAGCAGCCAGAGACTAGCGGATACTTACGAGCAGTACTTC.

V is TRBV7-2 and J is TRBJ2-7; 9 bases fit TRBD1. J lost 2 bases, V lost 5 bases, and 4 bases had no gene match. Per germline, CDR1 SGHTA and CDR2 FQGNSA. The CDR3 spans 14 residues. The CDR3 loop reads CASSPRQGAYEQYF. CDR3 bases: TGTGCCAGCAGCCCCCGACAGGGGGCCTACGAGCAGTACTTC.

The sample holds one count of this clone. The CDR3 here is CASSSGQTPYNEQFF. The CDR3 nucleotides are TGCGCCAGCAGCTCGGGACAGACACCCTACAATGAGCAGTTCTTC. V gene TRBV5-1 combines with J gene TRBJ2-1, with 7 bases identical to TRBD1. The length of the CDR3 is 15 residues. CDR1 and CDR2 (germline): SGHRS, YFSETQ. Germline trimming cut 3 bases from V and 2 bases from J; bases unmatched to any gene: 5. Variable domain in full (rest from reference TRBV5-1 and TRBJ2-1): KAGVTQTPRYLIKTRGQQVTLSCSPISGHRSVSWYQQTPGQGLQFLFEYFSETQRNKGNFPGRFSGRQFSNSRSEMNVSTLELGDSALYLCASSSGQTPYNEQFFGPGTRLTVL.

This chain connects TRBV19 to TRBJ1-2; D uncertain. Germline V gives CDR1 LNHDA, CDR2 SQIVND (reference sequence). V lost 3 bases, J lost 12 bases, and 26 bases lay in between. This CDR3 region has 16 residues. The CDR3: CASSMGGRSGLEADTF. The CDR3 nucleotides are TGTGCCAGTAGTATGGGAGGGAGATCTGGATTGGAAGCGGACACCTTC.

CDR3 sequence (DNA): TGCAGCCTTTCGACAGGGGGCCAAGAAGAGACCCAGTACTTC. This codes for CSLSTGGQEETQYF. The V call is TRBV29-1, the J call TRBJ2-5; 10 bases are shared with TRBD1. CDR1 is SQVTM and CDR2 is ANQGSEA in the germline V gene. Trimming cost V 8 bases and J 3 bases; bases outside gene matches: 9. The CDR3 runs 14 residues.

A few counts support this clone. The chain couples TRBV6-5 to TRBJ1-2; TRBD1 agrees at 9 bases. The germline V gene encodes CDR1 MNHEY and CDR2 SVGAGI. V shed 0 bases and J 5 bases; nucleotides not matched to a gene: 4. The CDR3 sequence is 15 residues long. CDR3 sequence (DNA): TGTGCCAGCAGTTACTCGGACAGGGGTTGGTATGGCTACACCTTC. Protein: CASSYSDRGWYGYTF.

This clone has a handful of counts. V is TRBV5-4 and J is TRBJ2-3, with D perhaps TRBD2 (5 bases). V was shortened by 6 bases and J by 4 bases, with 21 bases between the two germline ends. Germline CDR1 reads SGHNT; CDR2 reads YYREEE (reference sequence). The CDR3 totals 16 residues. CDR3 amino acids: CASTPVRGSGPDTQYF. The CDR3 DNA reads TGTGCCAGCACCCCGGTCCGAGGGAGTGGGCCAGATACGCAGTATTTT.

The chain joins TRBV4-3 to TRBJ1-4; 10 bases are a match to TRBD1. Germline values: CDR1 LGHNA, CDR2 YSLEER. Germline trimming cut 3 bases from V and 6 bases from J; bases unmatched to any gene: 4. The CDR3 is made up of 15 amino acids. Written as DNA, the CDR3 is TGCGCCAGCAGCCAGACCGGGACAGGGGATGAAAAACTGTTTTTT. Translating gives CASSQTGTGDEKLFF.

This clone was found once. This chain connects TRBV14 to TRBJ2-5; D uncertain. Trimming removed 3 bases at V and 3 bases at J, with 8 bases between. The germline CDR1 and CDR2 sequences are SGHDN and FVKESK. The CDR3 covers 13 residues. CDR3 protein: CASSHPNEETQYF. The CDR3 coding sequence is TGTGCCAGCAGCCATCCCAATGAAGAGACCCAGTACTTC.

The CDR3 nucleotides are TGTGCCAGCAGCGATACAGTCGAAGACTATCGCACAGATACGCAGTATTTT. It translates to CASSDTVEDYRTDTQYF. The chain joins TRBV9 to TRBJ2-3; perhaps TRBD2 as D (5 bases). This CDR3 contains 17 residues. Deletions cut 3 bases from V and 1 base from J, with 18 bases between. The germline CDR1 and CDR2 sequences are SGDLS and YYNGEE.

V usage is TRBV18 and J usage is TRBJ2-1, with a tentative D call TRBD2 (5 bases). Trimming cost V 3 bases and J 5 bases, with 14 bases left between them. The CDR3 totals 15 residues. Germline CDR1 is KGHSH and CDR2 is LQKENI. The CDR3 protein is CASSPGLSNNNEQFF. CDR3 DNA sequence: TGTGCCAGCTCACCCGGACTTTCTAACAACAATGAGCAGTTCTTC.

This chain connects TRBV5-4 to TRBJ2-7; 9 bases agree with TRBD2. Germline CDR1 is SGHNT and CDR2 is YYREEE (reference sequence). V lost 4 bases, J lost 6 bases, and 8 bases stayed unmatched. There are 14 residues in the CDR3. The CDR3 spells CASSQGLAGIEQYF. In DNA, the CDR3 is TGTGCCAGCAGCCAGGGGCTAGCGGGGATCGAGCAGTACTTC.